The 5 T cell receptor beta chains given below trace back to one sample, sequenced in a study of cytomegalovirus exposure and HLA in healthy donors. Vbeta (60) and Jbeta (13) primers were used in the PCR. TCRdb keeps only in-frame clones here, not all; method: immunoSEQ multiplex PCR. The table has about 160,000 clones, roughly 80% seen once. Sequencing was carried out using PBMCs. These receptors were collected from a female donor in good health and CMV-seronegative.

V gene TRBV11-3 combines with J gene TRBJ2-2, with a possible D match to TRBD2 (7 bases). Per the germline V gene, CDR1 is SGHNT and CDR2 is YENEEA. The CDR3 spans 16 residues. V lost 2 bases to trimming and J lost 3 bases, with 13 bases between them. In DNA form, the CDR3 reads TGTGCCAGCAGCTTACGGGGGGCGCTGGACACCGGGGAGCTGTTTTTT. This sequence encodes CASSLRGALDTGELFF.

The chain employs TRBV4-3 and TRBJ2-2, with TRBD2 as a possible D gene (6 bases). V shed 1 base and J shed 8 bases, with 11 bases lying between them. Germline values: CDR1 LGHNA, CDR2 YSLEER. This CDR3 spans 14 amino acids. CDR3 residues: CASSQAGSGGELFF. CDR3 nucleotides: TGCGCCAGCAGCCAAGCCGGGAGTGGAGGGGAGCTGTTTTTT.

The V and J genes are TRBV7-8 and TRBJ1-1, with 8 bases lining up with TRBD1. V was clipped by 5 bases and J by 0 bases; unmatched bases: 11. Germline CDR1 is SGHVS and CDR2 is FQNEAQ. This CDR3 spans 17 amino acids. The CDR3, as DNA: TGTGCCAGCAGCCAGAAAGTCGGGACAGGATTGAACACTGAAGCTTTCTTT. Its translation: CASSQKVGTGLNTEAFF.

The chain couples TRBV2 to TRBJ1-1, with 8 bases that match TRBD1. Germline V gives CDR1 SNHLY, CDR2 FYNNEI. The CDR3 runs to 15 residues. V lost 5 bases and J lost 1; bases outside the gene matches: 6. CDR3 amino acids: CASSPDRGGNTEAFF. The CDR3 nucleotides are TGTGCCAGCAGTCCAGACAGGGGAGGGAACACTGAAGCTTTCTTT.

The rearrangement uses TRBV28 and TRBJ2-7; no reliable D call. V was cut by 3 bases and J by 3 bases, with 9 bases left in between. CDR1 is MDHEN and CDR2 is SYDVKM in the germline V gene. This CDR3 has 13 amino acids. In nucleotides, the CDR3 is TGTGCCAGCAGTTTTGCTACCTACTACGAGCAGTACTTC. It encodes CASSFATYYEQYF.